A selection of T cell receptor beta chains follows, all from one sample in a study of shared clonotypes between healthy human individuals. The table came from immunoSEQ multiplex PCR; TCRdb's copy has only in-frame clones and leaves some out. The sample has 1.5 million to 2.5 million clones, 85% to 95% seen once. Sequenced sample: naive CD8+ T cells sorted from blood. These receptors originate from a man aged 18 to 29 in good health. Both conserved end residues are part of each CDR3. A D gene is named only where the DNA matches it firmly. Only part of the rows carry a size: once, few, many, or a class if the clone is expanded.

CDR3nt,CDR3aa,abundance,j_gene,v_gene,d_gene
TGTGCCAGCAGCCCGGGACAGTCGGCTGAAGCTTTCTTT,CASSPGQSAEAFF,NA,TRBJ1-1,TRBV9,TRBD1
TGTGCCAGTAGTATAGAACGGACAGGGGGCGTTCTGATCGCTGAAGCTTTCTTT,CASSIERTGGVLIAEAFF,NA,TRBJ1-1,TRBV19,TRBD1
TGTGCCAGCAGCTTAGCGCTCCCACTAGCGCCGTCCTACAATGAGCAGTTCTTC,CASSLALPLAPSYNEQFF,NA,TRBJ2-1,TRBV7-6,TRBD2
TGTGCCAGCAGCCCGGGAGATAATTCACCCCTCCACTTT,CASSPGDNSPLHF,NA,TRBJ1-6,TRBV5-6,NA
TGTGCCAGCAGCGGAAAACAGGAACGAAACACTGAAGCTTTCTTT,CASSGKQERNTEAFF,NA,TRBJ1-1,TRBV5-6,NA
TGTGCCAGCAGTTTGACAGGGCACAATGAGCAGTTCTTC,CASSLTGHNEQFF,NA,TRBJ2-1,TRBV28,TRBD1
TGTGCCAGCAGCGGGGTCGGAGTAAGCTCCTACGAGCAGTACTTC,CASSGVGVSSYEQYF,NA,TRBJ2-7,TRBV4-2,NA
TGTGCCAGTAGTATAGTAGGCGGGGATGAGCAGTTCTTC,CASSIVGGDEQFF,NA,TRBJ2-1,TRBV19,NA
TGTGCCAGCAGTGACTGGTTCTCCGGTGAAGCTTTCTTT,CASSDWFSGEAFF,once,TRBJ1-1,TRBV6-1,NA
TGTGCCAGCATGGGGGTCGGCCACTATGGCTACACCTTC,CASMGVGHYGYTF,NA,TRBJ1-2,TRBV25-1,NA
TGTGCCAGCAGCCCCAGGGGACTCTACGAGCAGTACTTC,CASSPRGLYEQYF,NA,TRBJ2-7,TRBV5-6,NA
TGTGCGTCGGGGACAGGGTCAGAAGCTTTCTTT,CASGTGSEAFF,NA,TRBJ1-1,TRBV27,TRBD1
TGTGCCAGCAGTTACTCCACGGGAGAGGCGATGAATGAGCAGTTCTTC,CASSYSTGEAMNEQFF,NA,TRBJ2-1,TRBV6-5,NA
TGTGCCAGCAGTTACTCCCAGGGAAACAATTCACCCCTCCACTTT,CASSYSQGNNSPLHF,NA,TRBJ1-6,TRBV6-6,NA
TGTGCCAGCAGTTTACGTGGACCAAGGAGTATGAACACTGAAGCTTTCTTT,CASSLRGPRSMNTEAFF,NA,TRBJ1-1,TRBV28,NA
TGTGCCAGCAGCCTACAGGGGTGGGACACTGAAGCTTTCTTT,CASSLQGWDTEAFF,NA,TRBJ1-1,TRBV28,TRBD1
TGCGCCAGCAGCTTGGATGTGGCAGGGGAAGATTCACCCCTCCACTTT,CASSLDVAGEDSPLHF,once,TRBJ1-6,TRBV5-1,NA
TGTGCCAGCAGTAGCGGGACTAACTCCTACGAGCAGTACTTC,CASSSGTNSYEQYF,NA,TRBJ2-7,TRBV2,TRBD2
TGCGCCAGCAGCCTCCGGGACACTTCCTACGAGCAGTACTTC,CASSLRDTSYEQYF,NA,TRBJ2-7,TRBV4-1,NA
TGTGCCAGCAGCCCCCGAGGGGGACAGCCACCCTCCTACGAGCAGTACTTC,CASSPRGGQPPSYEQYF,NA,TRBJ2-7,TRBV5-4,TRBD1
TGCGCCAGCAGCTTGGCCGCCTTCTGGCGGGAGGCCGGTGAGACCCAGTACTTC,CASSLAAFWREAGETQYF,NA,TRBJ2-5,TRBV5-1,TRBD2
TGTGCCAGCAGCTCCGGTTTCGAGAGGGCTGAAGCTTTCTTT,CASSSGFERAEAFF,NA,TRBJ1-1,TRBV13,NA
TGTGCTAGTGGTCCCGACAGCCAAGAGACCCAGTACTTC,CASGPDSQETQYF,NA,TRBJ2-5,TRBV12-5,NA
TGCGCCAGCAGCCTCCAAGGTAACACTGAAGCTTTCTTT,CASSLQGNTEAFF,NA,TRBJ1-1,TRBV4-1,NA
TGTGCCAGCAGTTTTGTAGGCTCCTACGAGCAGTACTTC,CASSFVGSYEQYF,NA,TRBJ2-7,TRBV27,NA
TGTGCCAGCAAAACCGGGACTAGCGGTCATGAGCAGTTCTTC,CASKTGTSGHEQFF,NA,TRBJ2-1,TRBV27,TRBD2
TGTGCCAGCAGCCCCCGGACGTACCAAGAGACCCAGTACTTC,CASSPRTYQETQYF,NA,TRBJ2-5,TRBV9,NA
TGTGCCAGCAGCTTGGAACAGGGGCCTTCCTACGAGCAGTACTTC,CASSLEQGPSYEQYF,NA,TRBJ2-7,TRBV5-6,TRBD1
TGTGCCAGCAGTCACGGACAGGGAGTTAACGGGGAGCTGTTTTTT,CASSHGQGVNGELFF,once,TRBJ2-2,TRBV6-5,TRBD1
TGTGCCAGCAGTTCCAGGACTAGCGGGCTCGGCTACAATGAGCAGTTCTTC,CASSSRTSGLGYNEQFF,NA,TRBJ2-1,TRBV27,TRBD2
TGTGCCATAGAAGGACAGAACCAAGAGACCCAGTACTTC,CAIEGQNQETQYF,NA,TRBJ2-5,TRBV7-9,NA
TGCGCCAGCAGTGCCCACAACGGGGGCGTCCAAGAGACCCAGTACTTC,CASSAHNGGVQETQYF,NA,TRBJ2-5,TRBV10-2,NA
TGTGCCAGCAGCGGGCTGGGGGGTTCCTACAATGAGCAGTTCTTC,CASSGLGGSYNEQFF,NA,TRBJ2-1,TRBV9,NA
TGTGCCAGCAGTTCTCCGGACAGGGAAGAGACCCAGTACTTC,CASSSPDREETQYF,NA,TRBJ2-5,TRBV27,TRBD1
TGCGCCAGCAGCTTGGAGACCCACTACGAGCAGTACTTC,CASSLETHYEQYF,NA,TRBJ2-7,TRBV5-1,NA
TGTGCCAGCAGCAAAGCGCTAAGGAGGGTATACACCATATATTTT,CASSKALRRVYTIYF,NA,TRBJ1-3,TRBV21-1,NA
TGTGCCAGCAGCCGGGACTCTGGGGCCAACGTCCTGACTTTC,CASSRDSGANVLTF,NA,TRBJ2-6,TRBV9,NA
TGCGCCAGCAGCCAAGGGACAGGGATCGCCTACGAGCAGTACTTC,CASSQGTGIAYEQYF,NA,TRBJ2-7,TRBV4-3,TRBD1
TGCGCCACCAGGGACAGTCAAGAGACCCAGTACTTC,CATRDSQETQYF,NA,TRBJ2-5,TRBV4-1,TRBD1
TGCGCCAGCAGCCCCGGAGGGGAGGGTGCCTACGAGCAGTACTTC,CASSPGGEGAYEQYF,NA,TRBJ2-7,TRBV4-3,TRBD2
TGCAGCGTTGACTCAATGCAGCTCTCCTACAATGAGCAGTTCTTC,CSVDSMQLSYNEQFF,NA,TRBJ2-1,TRBV29-1,NA
TGTGCCAGCAGTTACTCTCCGACAGGGCCGAACACTGAAGCTTTCTTT,CASSYSPTGPNTEAFF,NA,TRBJ1-1,TRBV6-5,TRBD1
TGTGCCACCAGCAGTGACCCGGTGTTGGTGTTTTTT,CATSSDPVLVFF,NA,TRBJ1-4,TRBV15,NA
TGTGCCAGCAGTGGGGGGACAGGGAGCATTAATGAAAAACTGTTTTTT,CASSGGTGSINEKLFF,NA,TRBJ1-4,TRBV2,TRBD1
TGCGCCAGCAGCCAAGATTGGGCGGGGGGTTACTACGAGCAGTACTTC,CASSQDWAGGYYEQYF,NA,TRBJ2-7,TRBV4-1,TRBD2
TGTGCCAGCAGTTCCCAGTCCTCACAGGGGAAAGATGAAAAACTGTTTTTT,CASSSQSSQGKDEKLFF,once,TRBJ1-4,TRBV28,TRBD1
TGTGCCAGCTCACCGGGCCGGGACAGTTCGAACACCGGGGAGCTGTTTTTT,CASSPGRDSSNTGELFF,NA,TRBJ2-2,TRBV18,TRBD1
TGTGCCAGCACGGGGGGCAAGTACGAGCAGTACTTC,CASTGGKYEQYF,NA,TRBJ2-7,TRBV2,NA
TGCGCCAGCAGCCAGGAAGAACAGCAAGAGACCCAGTACTTC,CASSQEEQQETQYF,NA,TRBJ2-5,TRBV4-1,NA
TGTGCCAGCAGCGGGACAGGGTTGAGCACCGGGGAGCTGTTTTTT,CASSGTGLSTGELFF,NA,TRBJ2-2,TRBV13,TRBD1
TGTGCCAGCAGCCCGGGACAGGATAACTCCTACGAGCAGTACTTC,CASSPGQDNSYEQYF,NA,TRBJ2-7,TRBV7-9,TRBD1
TGTGCCAGTAGTACCCGGACGCTAAACACTGAAGCTTTCTTT,CASSTRTLNTEAFF,NA,TRBJ1-1,TRBV19,NA
TGCGCCAGCAGCCGCGGGACAGGGGACACTGAAGCTTTCTTT,CASSRGTGDTEAFF,NA,TRBJ1-1,TRBV4-1,TRBD1